A single sample is the source of the 14 T cell receptor beta chains below, sequenced in a study of identical twins. TCRdb reanalysed the 5' RACE reads using MiXCR and keeps one entry per CDR3 protein. The repertoire holds roughly 750,000 distinct CDR3 sequences, 20% to 25% seen once, with more than 4% in the top ten. This sample also appeared in a second study, on T cells expressing NK-cell markers.

The material sequenced was PBMCs. The receptors were gathered from a woman aged 18-30 years in good health.

This clonotype was seen repeatedly, ten times or more. V is TRBV7-9 and J is TRBJ1-2; D remains unclear. Trimming removed 2 bases from V and 7 bases from J, with 14 bases in between. This CDR3 region has 14 residues. CDR1 is SEHNR and CDR2 is FQNEAQ in the germline V gene (reference sequence). The CDR3, as DNA: TGTGCCAGCAGCTTAAGCGGAATGGACCGTGGCTACACCTTC. Its translation is CASSLSGMDRGYTF. Full variable domain (rest looked up from reference TRBV7-9 and TRBJ1-2): DTGVSQNPRHKITKRGQNVTFRCDPISEHNRLYWYRQTLGQGPEFLTYFQNEAQLEKSRLLSDRFSAERPKGSFSTLEIQRTEQGDSAMYLCASSLSGMDRGYTFGSGTRLTVV.

This clonotype was detected many times. V usage is TRBV5-1 and J usage is TRBJ2-3; TRBD1 matches 7 bases. There are 16 residues in the CDR3. J gave up 3 bases and V 4 bases, and 11 bases lay outside the gene matches. Germline-derived CDR1 and CDR2 are SGHRS and YFSETQ. The DNA for the CDR3 is TGCGCCAGCAGCCCTTTGACAGGGCTGGGGACAGATACGCAGTATTTT. Its translation: CASSPLTGLGTDTQYF.

The chain joins TRBV18 to TRBJ2-7, with D perhaps TRBD2 (6 bases). The ends were cut back, 2 bases at V and 3 bases at J, with 17 bases in the middle. The CDR3 covers 16 residues. The germline gives CDR1 KGHSH, CDR2 LQKENI. Here the CDR3 DNA reads TGTGCCAGCTCACCAGTTGCAGCCGTGGAGGGCTACGAGCAGTACTTC. Its translation is CASSPVAAVEGYEQYF. The variable domain in full, with the rest retrieved from reference TRBV18 and TRBJ2-7, is NAGVMQNPRHLVRRRGQEARLRCSPMKGHSHVYWYRQLPEEGLKFMVYLQKENIIDESGMPKERFSAEFPKEGPSILRIQQVVRGDSAAYFCASSPVAAVEGYEQYFGPGTRLTVT.

At least ten counts were recorded for this clonotype. The chain joins TRBV12-3 or TRBV12-4 to TRBJ1-6, with unresolved D. Between the trimmed V and J ends, which lost 1 base and 8 bases, there was a span of 12 bases. The CDR3 has 15 residues. CDR3 loop: CASSLGFSGYSPLHF. The CDR3 nucleotides read TGTGCCAGCAGTTTAGGGTTTAGTGGGTATTCACCCCTCCACTTT.

The chain couples TRBV15 to TRBJ2-3, with TRBD2 matching over 13 bases. Per the germline V gene, CDR1 is LNHNV and CDR2 is YYDKDF (reference sequence). With V trimmed by 9 bases and J by 0 bases, 9 bases remained unmatched. The CDR3 is made up of 17 amino acids. CDR3 coding DNA: TGTGCCACGAGTGGACTAGCGGGAGTATCTAGCACAGATACGCAGTATTTT. Its translation is CATSGLAGVSSTDTQYF.

This clonotype was observed a handful of times. The chain carries TRBV20-1 and TRBJ2-7, with 9 positions matching TRBD2. CDR1 is DFQATT, CDR2 SNEGSKA, per germline (reference sequence). Losses at the gene ends were 5 bases for V and 2 bases for J; bases not matched to a gene: 10. The CDR3 is made up of 15 amino acids. The CDR3 is CSAFPGASGAYEQYF. Written as DNA, the CDR3 is TGCAGTGCTTTCCCCGGGGCTAGCGGGGCCTACGAGCAGTACTTC.

This clonotype was seen more than once but under ten times. This chain's CDR3 is CSVEPDRGNEQFF. CDR3 nucleotide sequence: TGCAGCGTTGAACCCGACAGGGGAAATGAGCAGTTCTTC. V gene TRBV29-1 combines with J gene TRBJ2-1, with TRBD1 matching over 8 bases. Losses at the gene ends were 2 bases for V and 7 bases for J; bases not matched to a gene: 4. This CDR3 has 13 residues. Germline CDR1 SQVTM, CDR2 ANQGSEA.

This clonotype has more than one count but fewer than ten. The gene calls are TRBV5-1 and TRBJ2-7, with D unclear. The CDR3 contains 12 residues. With 4 bases removed from V and 3 bases from J, the gap between germline ends came to 8 bases. Germline assignment: CDR1 SGHRS and CDR2 YFSETQ. This chain's CDR3 is CASSPQNYEQYF. The CDR3 coding sequence is TGCGCCAGCAGCCCCCAGAACTACGAGCAGTACTTC.

This sequence joins TRBV11-2 and TRBJ2-3; TRBD2 aligns across 10 bases. The J segment lost 5 bases and the V segment lost 10 bases, leaving 12 bases of the junction unmatched. This CDR3 is built from 15 residues. CDR1 is SGHAT and CDR2 is FQNNGV in the germline V gene. CDR3 residues: CATSPSGSWIDTQYF. The CDR3 nucleotides are TGTGCCACTTCGCCTAGCGGGAGTTGGATAGATACGCAGTATTTT.

The V and J genes are TRBV6-1 and TRBJ2-5; the match to TRBD1 covers 7 bases. The CDR3 is made up of 15 amino acids. After removal of 5 bases from V and 5 bases from J, the junction contained 11 bases not matched to a gene. Germline V lookup: CDR1 MNHNS, CDR2 SASEGT. CDR3 protein: CASSPRQGPGETQYF. CDR3 bases: TGTGCCAGCAGTCCCCGACAGGGTCCCGGGGAGACCCAGTACTTC.

The sample holds a few counts of this clonotype. This chain uses TRBV7-3 with TRBJ2-1, with D perhaps matching TRBD2 (7 bases). CDR1 and CDR2 (germline): SGHTA, FQGTGA. This CDR3 spans 15 amino acids. V was shortened by 2 bases and J by 4 bases, with 12 bases between the two germline ends. The chain's CDR3 is CASSLWGGAYNEQFF. The CDR3 coding sequence is TGTGCCAGCAGCTTATGGGGGGGGGCTTACAATGAGCAGTTCTTC.

This clonotype was counted a few times. The chain has TRBV20-1 and TRBJ2-1; D is ambiguous. The V and J ends lost 6 bases and 6 bases respectively, with 21 bases between them. Germline V CDR1 and CDR2: DFQATT, SNEGSKA (reference sequence). The CDR3 length is 15 residues. The CDR3 region has the DNA TGCAGTGCCAATCCGGGCATCGGGCCGGGCAATGAGCAGTTCTTC. It codes for CSANPGIGPGNEQFF.

This sequence joins TRBV7-3 and TRBJ2-7, with 8 bases aligning to TRBD2. Trimming took 5 bases from V and 3 from J; bases not matched to a gene: 9. This CDR3 is 15 amino acids long. Germline CDR1 SGHTA, CDR2 FQGTGA. CDR3 loop: CASSQSAGTSYEQYF. The CDR3 DNA reads TGTGCCAGCAGCCAATCCGCCGGGACTAGCTACGAGCAGTACTTC. Drawing the rest from reference TRBV7-3 and TRBJ2-7, the complete variable domain is GAGVSQTPSNKVTEKGKYVELRCDPISGHTALYWYRQSLGQGPEFLIYFQGTGAADDSGLPNDRFFAVRPEGSVSTLKIQRTERGDSAVYLCASSQSAGTSYEQYFGPGTRLTVT.

The V call is TRBV5-1, the J call TRBJ1-4; D gene unclear. This CDR3 contains 14 residues. CDR1 and CDR2 (germline): SGHRS, YFSETQ. Trimming cost V 4 bases and J 2 bases, with 9 bases left between them. CDR3 region: CASSVGLTNEKLFF. For the CDR3, the DNA is TGCGCCAGCAGCGTGGGCCTTACTAATGAAAAACTGTTTTTT.